Each of the 19 T cell receptor beta chains below was sequenced from the same sample in a study of PD-1 blockade in classical Hodgkin lymphoma. Clones were sequenced by immunoSEQ multiplex PCR, and TCRdb holds only the in-frame ones, with some missing. The sample gives some 20,000 clones, around 80% of which show up once; around a fifth is in the top ten. This sample's time point: cycle 4 day 1 (C4D1), after 5 to 7 weeks of nivolumab. No patient escaped relapse after autologous stem cell transplantation, and brentuximab vedotin exposure varied. The sample was peripheral blood mononuclear cells (PBMCs), taken before the fourth cycle of nivolumab. The receptors here all came from a human donor with classical Hodgkin lymphoma.

V and J are TRBV2 and TRBJ1-1; D ambiguous. Trimming shortened V by 1 base and J by 0 bases, and 9 bases separated the two germline ends. The germline V gene encodes CDR1 SNHLY and CDR2 FYNNEI. This CDR3 comprises 15 residues. As DNA, the CDR3 is TGTGCCAGCAGTGAAGGACATATGATGAACACTGAAGCTTTCTTT. This gives the protein CASSEGHMMNTEAFF.

V is TRBV5-1 and J is TRBJ1-1, with D maybe TRBD1 (6 bases). The V gene's germline CDR1 is SGHRS and CDR2 YFSETQ. V was trimmed by 4 bases and J by 4 bases, leaving 20 bases between them. This CDR3 has 16 residues. The CDR3 region is CASSPGQSLGVTEAFF. DNA of the CDR3: TGCGCCAGCAGCCCCGGACAGTCCCTTGGTGTCACTGAAGCTTTCTTT.

The genes are TRBV7-9 and TRBJ1-5, with TRBD1 matching over 9 bases. The CDR3 spans 15 residues. The germline V gene has CDR1 SEHNR and CDR2 FQNEAQ (reference sequence). J lost 4 bases, V lost 1 base, and 2 bases had no gene match. CDR3 loop: CASSLVGQGNQPQHF. CDR3 DNA: TGTGCCAGCAGCTTAGTCGGACAGGGGAATCAGCCCCAGCATTTT. Full variable domain (missing parts from reference TRBV7-9 and TRBJ1-5): DTGVSQNPRHKITKRGQNVTFRCDPISEHNRLYWYRQTLGQGPEFLTYFQNEAQLEKSRLLSDRFSAERPKGSFSTLEIQRTEQGDSAMYLCASSLVGQGNQPQHFGDGTRLSIL.

This clone has a single count. The chain recombines TRBV7-2 with TRBJ1-5; D call uncertain. Per the germline V gene, CDR1 is SGHTA and CDR2 is FQGNSA. The CDR3 runs 12 residues. The V and J ends lost 5 bases and 7 bases respectively, with 9 bases between them. CDR3 coding DNA: TGTGCCAGCAGCCCTCTGGGCCAGCCCCAGCATTTT. This translates into CASSPLGQPQHF.

The table lists this clone with a count of one. J is TRBJ2-1 and V is TRBV7-2; 11 bases line up with TRBD1. The germline V gene has CDR1 SGHTA and CDR2 FQGNSA. V shed 4 bases and J 9 bases; nucleotides not matched to a gene: 8. The CDR3 runs to 15 residues. Here the CDR3 reads CASSSRTGGGGEQFF. CDR3 DNA: TGTGCCAGCAGCTCCAGGACAGGGGGCGGGGGTGAGCAGTTCTTC.

The chain recombines TRBV2 with TRBJ1-6; the D gene is possibly TRBD1 (6 bases). The CDR3 runs to 14 residues. CDR1 is SNHLY and CDR2 is FYNNEI in the germline V gene. V lost 6 bases, J lost 3 bases, and 9 bases lay in between. The CDR3 reads CASRDSRYNSPLHF. In DNA form, the CDR3 reads TGTGCCAGCAGGGACAGCCGCTATAATTCACCCCTCCACTTT. The complete variable domain, with remaining parts taken from reference TRBV2 and TRBJ1-6, reads EPEVTQTPSHQVTQMGQEVILRCVPISNHLYFYWYRQILGQKVEFLVSFYNNEISEKSEIFDDQFSVERPDGSNFTLKIRSTKLEDSAMYFCASRDSRYNSPLHFGNGTRLTVT.

The chain links TRBV11-3 to TRBJ2-3; TRBD1 agrees at 11 bases. This CDR3 comprises 15 residues. J gave up 3 bases and V 5 bases, and 4 bases lay outside the gene matches. The germline gives CDR1 SGHNT, CDR2 YENEEA. CDR3 amino acids: CASSPGQGATDTQYF. Here the CDR3 DNA reads TGTGCCAGCAGCCCTGGACAGGGGGCAACAGATACGCAGTATTTT.

The chain combines TRBV21-1 with TRBJ2-5; TRBD1, the D gene given by the table, was not confirmed from the DNA. TRBV21-1 is listed as a pseudogene. This CDR3 region has 17 residues. The CDR3 loop reads CASSKWGRQGVQETQYF. The CDR3 coding sequence is TGTGCCAGCAGCAAATGGGGGCGACAGGGGGTACAAGAGACCCAGTACTTC.

The rearrangement links TRBV11-1 to TRBJ2-3; D call uncertain. CDR3 length: 13 residues. Germline CDR1 SGHAT, CDR2 FQDESV (reference sequence). V gave up 0 bases and J gave up 5 bases, with 6 bases separating them. Written as DNA, the CDR3 is TGTGCCAGCAGCTTAGCACTCGGAGATACGCAGTATTTT. This codes for CASSLALGDTQYF.

In its sample, this clone is medium-sized (0.01 to 0.1%). The rearrangement links TRBV6-5 to TRBJ1-5; D possibly corresponds to TRBD1 (5 bases). V was shortened by 5 bases and J by 4 bases, with 15 bases between the two germline ends. The germline gives CDR1 MNHEY, CDR2 SVGAGI. The CDR3 is 15 residues long. CDR3 loop: CASSPTVMRNQPQHF. Here the CDR3 DNA reads TGTGCCAGCAGTCCGACAGTGATGCGGAATCAGCCCCAGCATTTT.

The chain recombines TRBV5-1 with TRBJ2-7, with TRBD2 identical over 7 bases. The J segment lost 7 bases and the V segment lost 4 bases, leaving 11 bases of the junction unmatched. The CDR3 covers 14 residues. The germline gives CDR1 SGHRS, CDR2 YFSETQ. The CDR3 here is CASSGDPAGGEQYF. Here the CDR3 DNA reads TGCGCCAGCAGCGGGGACCCAGCCGGGGGGGAGCAGTACTTC.

This chain uses TRBV5-6 with TRBJ2-7, with D possibly TRBD1 on 6 matching bases. There are 13 residues in the CDR3. Germline CDR1 is SGHDT and CDR2 is YYEEEE. The V and J ends lost 4 bases and 1 base respectively, with 9 bases between them. The CDR3 is CASSIGQSYEQYF. Written as DNA, the CDR3 is TGTGCCAGCAGCATAGGACAGTCCTACGAGCAGTACTTC. Together with reference TRBV5-6 and TRBJ2-7, the CDR3 gives the full variable domain: DAGVTQSPTHLIKTRGQQVTLRCSPKSGHDTVSWYQQALGQGPQFIFQYYEEEERQRGNFPDRFSGHQFPNYSSELNVNALLLGDSALYLCASSIGQSYEQYFGPGTRLTVT.

The chain carries TRBV9 and TRBJ2-7; D remains unclear. Germline V gene lookup returns CDR1 SGDLS and CDR2 YYNGEE. V was shortened by 0 bases and J by 0 bases, with 7 bases between the two germline ends. The CDR3 runs to 14 residues. In nucleotides, the CDR3 is TGTGCCAGCAGCGTAGGGGTTGGCTCCTACGAGCAGTACTTC. As protein: CASSVGVGSYEQYF.

For the CDR3, the DNA is TGTGCCAGCAGCTTCGACGATACGCAGTATTTT. Translated, it gives CASSFDDTQYF. The chain recombines TRBV7-2 with TRBJ2-3; D unclear. Trimming took 3 bases from V and 6 from J, leaving 4 bases between them. Germline-derived CDR1 and CDR2 are SGHTA and FQGNSA. CDR3 length: 11 residues.

The gene calls are TRBV10-3 and TRBJ1-5; no reliable D call. The germline V gene has CDR1 ENHRY and CDR2 SYGVKD. This CDR3 region has 14 residues. V lost 0 bases and J 7 bases, leaving 10 bases between the germline ends. The CDR3 DNA sequence: TGTGCCATCAGTGAGTCACTGGGATTCCAGCCCCAGCATTTT. Its translation: CAISESLGFQPQHF.

The chain carries TRBV28 and TRBJ2-2, with D maybe TRBD2 (5 bases). The CDR3 covers 15 residues. Germline loops: CDR1 MDHEN, CDR2 SYDVKM. V dropped 5 bases and J dropped 1 base, with 11 bases sitting between them. CDR3 sequence (DNA): TGTGCCAGCAGTCTAGAGGACTGGAACACCGGGGAGCTGTTTTTT. Its protein is CASSLEDWNTGELFF.

The CDR3 sequence: CASSPGLAGPYEQYV. The CDR3 nucleotides are TGTGCCAGCAGTCCGGGACTAGCGGGACCCTACGAGCAGTACGTC. The chain couples TRBV28 to TRBJ2-7, with 13 bases matching TRBD2. CDR1 and CDR2 from the germline V gene are MDHEN and SYDVKM. Unmatched junction bases numbered 3, after V lost 5 bases and J lost 2 bases. CDR3 length equals 15 residues.

The chain joins TRBV5-4 to TRBJ1-1; no firm D call. The V gene lost 1 base and the J gene lost 0 bases, with 7 bases spanning the gap. This CDR3 has 14 residues. Germline V CDR1 and CDR2: SGHNT, YYREEE (reference sequence). CDR3 sequence reads: CASSLNSLNTEAFF. The CDR3 nucleotides read TGTGCCAGCAGCTTGAACTCCCTGAACACTGAAGCTTTCTTT.

The chain is built from TRBV29-1 and TRBJ2-5; 7 bases line up with TRBD1. CDR3 size: 13 residues. J lost 5 bases, V lost 6 bases, and 9 bases had no gene match. The germline V gene encodes CDR1 SQVTM and CDR2 ANQGSEA. This chain's CDR3 is CSVARGGRETQYF. In DNA, the CDR3 is TGCAGCGTCGCCCGAGGGGGCCGGGAGACCCAGTACTTC.